This T cell receptor beta chain was found in a study of blood T cell repertoires in COVID-19 (dated by TCRdb to 2018 to 2020). Looking at the study overall: The collaborator samples originated in the United States, Italy and Spain and spanned the acute and convalescent phases of COVID-19. The material from the prospective study consisted of cDNA or gDNA derived from T cells, B-cell-depleted T cells, or PBMCs. Deeply sampled blood TCRbeta repertoires from subjects exposed to, actively infected with, or recovered from COVID-19 were included in the dataset. The repertoires were released in a freely available public database intended as a resource for research on the immune response to SARS-CoV-2. The samples were drawn from the first 160 participants of the ongoing ImmuneRACE study and from some 1,300 subjects provided by 6 global collaborators. Nearly every sample came with metadata listing a de-identified subject ID, COVID-19 status, age in years and sex. Where HLA class I and class II types were available, the types were taken from metadata supplied by the sample provider, not from assay-based typing.

The full study reports these points: The amount of clinical and demographic metadata varied by source and participant and was provided uncurated.

TCRbeta CDR3 regions were amplified from genomic DNA using the immunoSEQ Assay, a bias-controlled multiplex PCR. The paper's data handling went like this. The number of nucleated cells in each sample was estimated from the amplification of reference gene primers within the assay. To quantify the absolute abundance of each unique TCRbeta CDR3 rearrangement, sequence reads were collapsed and filtered. Productive Simpson clonality was computed per sample as the square root of Simpson's diversity index over productive rearrangements. TCRdb retrieved this table from immuneACCESS and kept in-frame rearrangements only. Not all clones are present; in checked studies, unresolved V genes account for under half, and no reason is known for the remainder. The V and J calls and clone size come from that table; D and trimming were worked out from the DNA. Counted in this sample were 150,000 to 200,000 clones; roughly 87% of them appeared once. The ten largest clones add up to about 5% of the sample.

Each collaborating institution followed its own protocols to collect whole blood in K2EDTA tubes. For TCRbeta analysis, collaborators shipped samples in one of three forms: frozen whole blood, isolated PBMCs, or DNA extracted from either of those sample types. Turning to this clone: Its antigen is still unknown. Per-base quality was not reported, and no clone a single base away is much larger than it.

Sequencing was performed on peripheral blood. This sequence was found in a human donor in a cohort sampled during active COVID-19.

The nucleotide sequence is TGTGCCAGCAGCTTATCTTTAGGAGCAACTAATGAAAAACTGTTTTTT. It codes for CASSLSLGATNEKLFF. The chain uses TRBV11-2 and TRBJ1-4, with the identity of the D gene unclear. For CDR1 and CDR2, the germline V gene lists SGHAT and FQNNGV. Trimming at the junction amounts to 2 bases on V and 0 bases on J, and the germline ends lie 10 bases apart. Its CDR3 holds 16 amino acids, cysteine through phenylalanine. CDR3 DNA is the only sequence kept; it has 48 bases, read in frame from the first base.